This TCR beta chain derives from a study of shared clonotypes between healthy human individuals. This clone was seen only a few times. Sequenced by immunoSEQ multiplex PCR; TCRdb stores in-frame clones only, minus some. The sample has about 1.1 million clones, about 72% seen once. The receptor was derived from a man aged 18 to 30 in good health. Some clones in this sample may be carry-over from other donors' samples. Sequenced material: memory CD4+ T cells from PBMCs. The subset denotes: CD45RA-negative fraction.

Here the CDR3 DNA reads TGTGCCAGCAGCCAACGGCCGGGCGCGAAGGCCTTTGGCACAGATACGCAGTATTTT. The encoded protein is CASSQRPGAKAFGTDTQYF. V is TRBV7-8 and J is TRBJ2-3; no definite D call. This CDR3 is 19 amino acids long. Trimming stripped 5 bases from V and 1 base from J, with 25 bases between. CDR1 and CDR2 (germline): SGHVS, FQNEAQ.